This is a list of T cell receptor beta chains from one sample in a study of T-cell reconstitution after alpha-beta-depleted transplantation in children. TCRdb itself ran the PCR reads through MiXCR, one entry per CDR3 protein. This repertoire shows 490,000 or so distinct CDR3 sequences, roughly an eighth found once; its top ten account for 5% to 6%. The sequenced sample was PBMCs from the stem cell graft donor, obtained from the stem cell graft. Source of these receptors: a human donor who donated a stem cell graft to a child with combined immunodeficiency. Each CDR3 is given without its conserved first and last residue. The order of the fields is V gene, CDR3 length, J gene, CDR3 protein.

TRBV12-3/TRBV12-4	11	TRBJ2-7	ASNLGLADEQY
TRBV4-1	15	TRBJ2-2	ASSQGLAGVMIGELF
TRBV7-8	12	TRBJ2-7	ASSLAQSNYEQY
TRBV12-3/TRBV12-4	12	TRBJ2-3	ASLRGPSTDTQY
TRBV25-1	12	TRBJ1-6	ASSDRDRGGPLH
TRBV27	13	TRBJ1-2	ASSDSGGRRYGYT
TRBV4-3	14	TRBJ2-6	ASSQESGSGANVLT
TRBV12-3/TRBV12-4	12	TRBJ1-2	ASSSGLSNYGYT
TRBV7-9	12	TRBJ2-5	ASSSPGHQETQY
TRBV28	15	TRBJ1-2	ASSWDSSLVGEYGYT
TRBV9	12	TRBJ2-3	ASSVGYSTDTQY
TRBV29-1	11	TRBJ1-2	SVDRATNYGYT
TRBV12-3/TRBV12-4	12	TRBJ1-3	ASSGQGSGNTIY
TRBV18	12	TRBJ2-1	ASFEQGSTGEQF
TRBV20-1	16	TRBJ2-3	SARPIDIAGELSDTQY
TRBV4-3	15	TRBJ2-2	ASSQDSLAGGTGELF
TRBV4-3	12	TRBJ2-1	ASSQMGGAGEQF
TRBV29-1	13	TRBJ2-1	SVEDQGSAINEQF
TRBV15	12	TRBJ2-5	ATSRTKGQETQY
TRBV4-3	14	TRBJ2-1	ASSQEFGGTYNEQF
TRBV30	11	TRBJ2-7	AWSVSVGYEQY
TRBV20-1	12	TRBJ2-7	SARDGAVNYEQY
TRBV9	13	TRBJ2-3	ASSVAGSPTDTQY
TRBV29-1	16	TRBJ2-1	RVPGGGLAEPPYNEQF
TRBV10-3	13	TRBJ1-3	AISEGGLSGNTIY
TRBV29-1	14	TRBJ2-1	SVDGGGERSYNEQF
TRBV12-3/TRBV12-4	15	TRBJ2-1	ASSPYSGGSSYNEQF
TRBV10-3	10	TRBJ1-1	AVRDRVNEAF
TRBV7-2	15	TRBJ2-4	ASSSPLGGGAGNIQY
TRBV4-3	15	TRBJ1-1	ASSQVLGGWGDTEAF
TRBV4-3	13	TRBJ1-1	ASSQDRFGGTEAF
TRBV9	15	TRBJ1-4	ASSPRDSRGVNEKLF
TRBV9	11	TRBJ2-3	ASSAPTGYTQY
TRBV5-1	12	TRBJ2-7	ASSLEVQGYEQY
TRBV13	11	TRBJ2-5	ASSSPGFETQY
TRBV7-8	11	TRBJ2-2	ASSPDFTGELF
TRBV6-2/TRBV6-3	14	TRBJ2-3	ASSSVNSGSSDTQY
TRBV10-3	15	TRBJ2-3	AVHGTGTSGRTDTQY
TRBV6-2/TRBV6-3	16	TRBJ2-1	ASSRGLAGPISYNEQF
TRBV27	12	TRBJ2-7	ASRRQGPSGEQY
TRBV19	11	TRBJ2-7	ASSAGESYEQY
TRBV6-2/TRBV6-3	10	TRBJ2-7	ASSYDPYEQY
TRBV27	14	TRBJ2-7	AILRQLAGGRYEQY
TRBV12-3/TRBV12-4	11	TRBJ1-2	ASRLTRQGSYT
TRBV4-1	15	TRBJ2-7	ASSQDLGTGWSYEQY
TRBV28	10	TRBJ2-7	ASKVVGNEQY
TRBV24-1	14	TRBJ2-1	ATSDYGTSSYNEQF
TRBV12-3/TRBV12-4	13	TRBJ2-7	ASSQPGQGALEQY
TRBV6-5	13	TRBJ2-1	ASSSDGSSYNEQF
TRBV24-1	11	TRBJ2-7	ATSDFKAPEQY
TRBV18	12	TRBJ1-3	ASSPTDRGNTIY
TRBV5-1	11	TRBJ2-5	ASSFPGEETQY
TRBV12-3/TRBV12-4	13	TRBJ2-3	ASSLVAGGRDTQY
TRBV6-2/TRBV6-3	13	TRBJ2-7	ASSSSSGKYYEQY
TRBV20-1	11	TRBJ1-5	CARGQWGDPQH
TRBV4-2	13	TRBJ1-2	ASSQDEGRFGGYT
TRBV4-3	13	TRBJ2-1	ASSQGGSGGDEQF
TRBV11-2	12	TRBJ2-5	ASSLETGQETQY
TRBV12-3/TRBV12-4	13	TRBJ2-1	ASSWLGGQMREQF